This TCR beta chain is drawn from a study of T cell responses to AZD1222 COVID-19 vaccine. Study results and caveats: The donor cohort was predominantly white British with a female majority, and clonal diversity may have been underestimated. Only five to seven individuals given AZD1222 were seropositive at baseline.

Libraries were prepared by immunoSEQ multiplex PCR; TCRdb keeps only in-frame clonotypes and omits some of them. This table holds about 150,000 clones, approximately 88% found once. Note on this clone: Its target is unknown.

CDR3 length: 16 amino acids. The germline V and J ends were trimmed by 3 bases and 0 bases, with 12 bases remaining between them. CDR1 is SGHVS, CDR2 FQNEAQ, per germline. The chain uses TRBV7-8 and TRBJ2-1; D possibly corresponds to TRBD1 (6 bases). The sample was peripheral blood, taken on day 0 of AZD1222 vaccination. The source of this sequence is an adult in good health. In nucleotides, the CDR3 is TGTGCCAGCAGCTTTGGCACAGGGAACTCCTACAATGAGCAGTTCTTC. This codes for CASSFGTGNSYNEQFF.